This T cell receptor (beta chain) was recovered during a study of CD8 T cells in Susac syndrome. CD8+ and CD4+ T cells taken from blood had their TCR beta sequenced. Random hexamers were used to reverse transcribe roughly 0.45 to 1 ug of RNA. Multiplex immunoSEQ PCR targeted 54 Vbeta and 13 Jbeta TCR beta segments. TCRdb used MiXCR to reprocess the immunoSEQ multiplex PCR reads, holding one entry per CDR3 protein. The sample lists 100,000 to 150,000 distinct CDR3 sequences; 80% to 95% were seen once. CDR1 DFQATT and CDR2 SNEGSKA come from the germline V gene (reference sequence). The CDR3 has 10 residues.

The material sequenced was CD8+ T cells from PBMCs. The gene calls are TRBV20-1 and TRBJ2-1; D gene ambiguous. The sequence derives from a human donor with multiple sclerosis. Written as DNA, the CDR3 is TGCAGCCTGGTTTACAATGAGCAGTTCTTC. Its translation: CSLVYNEQFF.